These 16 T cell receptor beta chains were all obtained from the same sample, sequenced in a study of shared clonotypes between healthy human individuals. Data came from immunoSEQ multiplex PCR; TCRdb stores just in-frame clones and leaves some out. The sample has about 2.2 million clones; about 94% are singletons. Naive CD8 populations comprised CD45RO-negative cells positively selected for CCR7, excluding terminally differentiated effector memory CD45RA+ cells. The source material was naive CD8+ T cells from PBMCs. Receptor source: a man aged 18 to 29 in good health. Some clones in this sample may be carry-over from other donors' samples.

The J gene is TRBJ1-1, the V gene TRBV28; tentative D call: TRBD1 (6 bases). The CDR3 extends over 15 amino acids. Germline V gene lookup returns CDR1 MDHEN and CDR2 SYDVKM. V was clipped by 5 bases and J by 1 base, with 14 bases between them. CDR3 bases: TGTGCCAGCAGTCCTCGGGACAATGCGAACACTGAAGCTTTCTTT. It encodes CASSPRDNANTEAFF. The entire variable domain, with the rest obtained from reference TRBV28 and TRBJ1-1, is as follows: DVKVTQSSRYLVKRTGEKVFLECVQDMDHENMFWYRQDPGLGLRLIYFSYDVKMKEKGDIPEGYSVSREKKERFSLILESASTNQTSMYLCASSPRDNANTEAFFGQGTRLTVV.

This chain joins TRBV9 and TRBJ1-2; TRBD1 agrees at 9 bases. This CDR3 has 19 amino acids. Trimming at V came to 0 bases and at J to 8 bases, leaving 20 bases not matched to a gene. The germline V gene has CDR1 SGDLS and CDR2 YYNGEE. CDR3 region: CASSVAPRTPGQGTRGYTF. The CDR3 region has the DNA TGTGCCAGCAGCGTAGCCCCAAGGACCCCGGGACAGGGTACCAGGGGCTACACCTTC.

CDR3 DNA sequence: TGTGCCAGCAGCCCCCGGGCCGCGGGTAGGGGCCTAGGGATGTATGGCTACACCTTC. It translates to CASSPRAAGRGLGMYGYTF. The chain joins TRBV5-6 to TRBJ1-2; D may be TRBD1 (5 bases). The CDR3 spans 19 residues. The germline gives CDR1 SGHDT, CDR2 YYEEEE. V was pared by 4 bases and J by 5 bases, with 30 bases between.

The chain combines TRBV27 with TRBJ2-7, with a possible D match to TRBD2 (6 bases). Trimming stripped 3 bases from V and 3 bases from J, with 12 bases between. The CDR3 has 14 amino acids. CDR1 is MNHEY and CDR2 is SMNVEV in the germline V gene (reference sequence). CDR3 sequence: CASSLSRDFYEQYF. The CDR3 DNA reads TGTGCCAGCAGTTTGTCGCGGGATTTCTACGAGCAGTACTTC.

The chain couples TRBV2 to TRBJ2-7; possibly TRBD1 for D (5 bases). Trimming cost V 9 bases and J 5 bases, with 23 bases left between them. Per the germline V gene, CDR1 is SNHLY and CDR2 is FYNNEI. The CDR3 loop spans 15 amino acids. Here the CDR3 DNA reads TGTGCCAGGGCGGATCGGCCAGGGAAGCCCCACGAGCAGTACTTC. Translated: CARADRPGKPHEQYF.

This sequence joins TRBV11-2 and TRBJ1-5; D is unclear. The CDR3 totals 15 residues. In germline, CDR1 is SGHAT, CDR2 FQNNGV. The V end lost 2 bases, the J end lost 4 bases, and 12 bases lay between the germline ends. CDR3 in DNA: TGTGCCAGCAGCTTATTGAAGGCTGGGAATCAGCCCCAGCATTTT. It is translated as CASSLLKAGNQPQHF.

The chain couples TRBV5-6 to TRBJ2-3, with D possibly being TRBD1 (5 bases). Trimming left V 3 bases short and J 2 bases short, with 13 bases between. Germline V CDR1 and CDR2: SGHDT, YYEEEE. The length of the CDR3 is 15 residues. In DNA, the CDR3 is TGTGCCAGCAGCTGGCAGGGATGGAACACAGATACGCAGTATTTT. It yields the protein CASSWQGWNTDTQYF.

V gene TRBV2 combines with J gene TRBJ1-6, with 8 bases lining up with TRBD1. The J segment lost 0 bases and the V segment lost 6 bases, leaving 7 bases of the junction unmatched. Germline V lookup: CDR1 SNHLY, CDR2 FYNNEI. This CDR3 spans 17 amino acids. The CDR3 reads CASSPYRGSSYNSPLHF. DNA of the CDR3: TGTGCCAGCAGCCCCTACAGGGGGAGCTCCTATAATTCACCCCTCCACTTT.

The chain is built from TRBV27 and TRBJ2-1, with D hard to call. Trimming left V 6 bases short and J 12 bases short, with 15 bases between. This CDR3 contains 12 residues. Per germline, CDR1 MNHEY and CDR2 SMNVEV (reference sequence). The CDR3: CASRTPDRSQFF. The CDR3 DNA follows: TGTGCCAGCAGGACCCCGGACCGATCGCAGTTCTTC.

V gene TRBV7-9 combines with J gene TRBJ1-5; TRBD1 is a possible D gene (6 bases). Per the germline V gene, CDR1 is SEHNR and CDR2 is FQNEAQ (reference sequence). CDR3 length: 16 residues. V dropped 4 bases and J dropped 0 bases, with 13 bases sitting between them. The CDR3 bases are TGTGCCAGCAGCTCCACGGGACACGTTAGCAATCAGCCCCAGCATTTT. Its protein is CASSSTGHVSNQPQHF. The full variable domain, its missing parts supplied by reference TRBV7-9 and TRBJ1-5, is DTGVSQNPRHKITKRGQNVTFRCDPISEHNRLYWYRQTLGQGPEFLTYFQNEAQLEKSRLLSDRFSAERPKGSFSTLEIQRTEQGDSAMYLCASSSTGHVSNQPQHFGDGTRLSIL.

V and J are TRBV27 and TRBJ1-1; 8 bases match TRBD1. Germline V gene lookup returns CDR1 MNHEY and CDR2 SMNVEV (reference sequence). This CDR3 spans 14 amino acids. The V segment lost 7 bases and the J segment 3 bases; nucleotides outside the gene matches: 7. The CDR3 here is CASNDRGGDTEAFF. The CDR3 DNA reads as TGTGCCAGCAACGACAGGGGTGGGGACACTGAAGCTTTCTTT.

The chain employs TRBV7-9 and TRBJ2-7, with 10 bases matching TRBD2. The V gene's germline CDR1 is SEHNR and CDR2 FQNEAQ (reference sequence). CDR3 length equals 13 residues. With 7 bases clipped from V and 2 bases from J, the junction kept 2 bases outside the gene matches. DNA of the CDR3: TGTGCCAGCACCCTAGCGGGAGCCTACGAGCAGTACTTC. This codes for CASTLAGAYEQYF.

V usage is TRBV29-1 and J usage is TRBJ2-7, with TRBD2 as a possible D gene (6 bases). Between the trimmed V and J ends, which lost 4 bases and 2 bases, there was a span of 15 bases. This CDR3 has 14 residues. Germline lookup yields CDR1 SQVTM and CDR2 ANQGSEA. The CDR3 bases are TGCAGCGTTGTTGGGACTCGCTCTCCCTACGAGCAGTACTTC. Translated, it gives CSVVGTRSPYEQYF.

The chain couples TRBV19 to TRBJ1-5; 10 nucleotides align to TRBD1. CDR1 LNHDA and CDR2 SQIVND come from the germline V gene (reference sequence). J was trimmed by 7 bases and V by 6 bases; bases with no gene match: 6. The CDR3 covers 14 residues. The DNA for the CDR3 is TGTGCCAGTAGCGCGGGACAGGGGTCCCAGCCCCAGCATTTT. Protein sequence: CASSAGQGSQPQHF.

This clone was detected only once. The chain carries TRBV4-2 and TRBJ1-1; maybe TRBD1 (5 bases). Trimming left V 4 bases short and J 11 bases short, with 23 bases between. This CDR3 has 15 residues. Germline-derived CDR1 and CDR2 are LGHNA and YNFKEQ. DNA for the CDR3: TGTGCCAGCAGCCTCCTCCGGTCAGGGCGGGATGAGGCTTTCTTT. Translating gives CASSLLRSGRDEAFF.

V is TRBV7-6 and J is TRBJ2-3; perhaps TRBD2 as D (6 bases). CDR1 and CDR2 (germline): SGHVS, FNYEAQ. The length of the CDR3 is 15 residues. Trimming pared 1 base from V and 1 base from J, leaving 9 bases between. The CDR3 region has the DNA TGTGCCAGCAGCTTAGGCGGGACTGGCACAGATACGCAGTATTTT. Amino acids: CASSLGGTGTDTQYF.